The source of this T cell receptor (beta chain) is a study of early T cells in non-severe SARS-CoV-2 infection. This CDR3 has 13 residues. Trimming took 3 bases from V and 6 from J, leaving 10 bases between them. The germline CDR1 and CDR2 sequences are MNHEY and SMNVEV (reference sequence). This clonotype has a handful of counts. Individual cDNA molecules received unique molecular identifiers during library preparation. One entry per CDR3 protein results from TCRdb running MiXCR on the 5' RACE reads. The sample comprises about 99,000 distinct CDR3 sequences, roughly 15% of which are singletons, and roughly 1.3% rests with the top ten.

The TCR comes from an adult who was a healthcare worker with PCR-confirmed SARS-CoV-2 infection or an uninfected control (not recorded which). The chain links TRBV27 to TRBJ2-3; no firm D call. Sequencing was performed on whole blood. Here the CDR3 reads CASSFQTRDTQYF. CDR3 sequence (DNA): TGTGCCAGCAGTTTCCAAACGCGTGATACGCAGTATTTT.